Detailed here is one T cell receptor beta chain. Antigen unknown. Germline CDR1 reads MGHDK; CDR2 reads SYGVNS. Losses at the gene ends were 5 bases for V and 0 bases for J; bases not matched to a gene: 6. The CDR3 runs to 15 residues. This record comes from a study of CD8 T cells in Susac syndrome. Regarding the study as a whole: The CD4+ T cell repertoires in Susac syndrome were not clonally expanded.

CD8+ and CD4+ blood T cells underwent TCR beta sequencing. Random hexamers were used to reverse transcribe an amount of about 0.45 to 1 ug RNA. It was immunoSEQ multiplex PCR that amplified TCR beta CDR3 across 54 Vbeta and 13 Jbeta. Via MiXCR, TCRdb re-called the immunoSEQ multiplex PCR reads, giving one row per CDR3 protein. The sample carries around 170,000 distinct CDR3 sequences, 94% recorded once. This TCR derives from a human donor with Susac syndrome. The sequencing input was CD4+ T cells from PBMCs. V and J are TRBV25-1 and TRBJ1-2; 7 positions agree with TRBD1. Here the CDR3 DNA reads TGTGCCAGCAGTCAAGGGGGCAAGACTAACTATGGCTACACCTTC. Translated: CASSQGGKTNYGYTF.